One sample yielded the 27 T cell receptor beta chains listed below, sequenced in a study of blood T cell repertoires in COVID-19. The protocol was immunoSEQ multiplex PCR, while the TCRdb copy is restricted to in-frame clones and leaves out a portion. The sample lists roughly 25,000 clones; around 86% were seen once. Sequencing was done on a sample of peripheral blood. The receptors derive from a man in his 70s with acute or convalescent COVID-19.

The chain links TRBV30 to TRBJ2-7, with D tentatively TRBD1 (5 bases). Germline values: CDR1 GTSNPN, CDR2 SVGIG (reference sequence). This CDR3 has 13 residues. V was trimmed by 7 bases and J by 2 bases, leaving 15 bases between them. The CDR3 sequence: CASTPSGPYEQYF. CDR3 coding DNA: TGTGCCTCTACCCCATCAGGGCCCTACGAGCAGTACTTC.

In this sample, this clone turned up a few times. The rearrangement links TRBV24-1 to TRBJ2-1, with 10 bases aligning to TRBD2. This CDR3 is built from 17 residues. The germline gives CDR1 KGHDR, CDR2 SFDVKD. With 3 bases clipped from V and 0 bases from J, the junction kept 4 bases outside the gene matches. CDR3 loop: CATSDTSGASSYNEQFF. The CDR3 DNA reads TGTGCCACCAGTGATACTAGCGGGGCCAGCTCCTACAATGAGCAGTTCTTC.

There are a few counts of this clone. This chain uses TRBV6-5 with TRBJ2-1, with 9 bases aligning to TRBD1. The germline V gene encodes CDR1 MNHEY and CDR2 SVGAGI. This CDR3 region has 15 residues. V dropped 6 bases and J dropped 9; count of bases not matched to a gene: 12. This CDR3 is CASSLLLQGAFEQFF. As DNA, the CDR3 is TGTGCCAGCAGCCTCCTCCTACAGGGGGCTTTTGAGCAGTTCTTC.

CDR3 region: CASPRESGSTDTQYF. The CDR3 DNA is TGTGCATCACCACGGGAGAGTGGTAGCACAGATACGCAGTATTTT. The chain uses TRBV30 and TRBJ2-3; D may be TRBD2 (6 bases). CDR1 GTSNPN and CDR2 SVGIG come from the germline V gene (reference sequence). This CDR3 region has 15 residues.

V gene TRBV6-2 or TRBV6-3 combines with J gene TRBJ1-5; TRBD1 might be the D (5 bases). CDR1 and CDR2 from the germline V gene are MNHEY and SVGEGT. This CDR3 comprises 16 residues. V gave up 2 bases and J gave up 4 bases, with 15 bases separating them. CDR3 in amino acids: CASSYPLQGGNQPQHF. CDR3 coding DNA: TGTGCCAGCAGTTACCCCCTCCAGGGCGGAAATCAGCCCCAGCATTTT.

The gene calls are TRBV24-1 and TRBJ2-3, with a weak D call TRBD1 (5 bases). V lost 7 bases and J 4 bases, leaving 8 bases between the germline ends. CDR3 length: 12 residues. Germline values: CDR1 KGHDR, CDR2 SFDVKD. In DNA, the CDR3 is TGTGCCACCAGCAGGGATTCAGATACGCAGTATTTT. It encodes CATSRDSDTQYF.

This chain uses TRBV7-2 with TRBJ2-1; the match to TRBD2 covers 8 bases. Germline-derived CDR1 and CDR2 are SGHTA and FQGNSA. With 2 bases clipped from V and 2 bases from J, the junction kept 2 bases outside the gene matches. There are 15 residues in the CDR3. The chain's CDR3 is CASSLTGRAYNEQFF. CDR3 coding DNA: TGTGCCAGCAGCTTAACCGGGAGGGCCTACAATGAGCAGTTCTTC.

The V gene is TRBV4-3, the J gene TRBJ1-5, with TRBD1 as a possible D gene (5 bases). V shed 2 bases and J shed 6 bases, with 14 bases lying between them. Germline-derived CDR1 and CDR2 are LGHNA and YSLEER. The CDR3 has 15 amino acids. This chain's CDR3 is CASSQKVGGGQPQHF. The DNA for the CDR3 is TGCGCCAGCAGCCAAAAAGTGGGCGGGGGTCAGCCCCAGCATTTT.

The chain links TRBV6-5 to TRBJ2-5, with TRBD1 matching 8 bases. The V segment lost 6 bases and the J segment 7 bases; nucleotides outside the gene matches: 7. Germline loops: CDR1 MNHEY, CDR2 SVGAGI. CDR3 length: 13 residues. The CDR3 spells CASRAPTGVTQYF. For the CDR3, the DNA is TGTGCCAGCAGGGCGCCGACAGGGGTGACCCAGTACTTC.

The rearrangement links TRBV9 to TRBJ2-6, with D maybe TRBD2 (5 bases). The germline gives CDR1 SGDLS, CDR2 YYNGEE. Trimming cost V 0 bases and J 0 bases, with 16 bases left between them. The CDR3 extends over 19 amino acids. The CDR3 DNA follows: TGTGCCAGCAGCGTAGGGAAGGGAGAGAGACCCTCTGGGGCCAACGTCCTGACTTTC. It specifies CASSVGKGERPSGANVLTF.

This clone was detected only a few times. The chain has TRBV6-2 or TRBV6-3 and TRBJ2-3; perhaps TRBD2 as D (5 bases). The CDR3 sequence is 16 residues long. Germline V gives CDR1 MNHEY, CDR2 SVGEGT. V shed 2 bases and J shed 1 base, with 13 bases lying between them. The CDR3 DNA reads as TGTGCCAGCAGTTACGAGCGGAGTTCTGGCACAGATACGCAGTATTTT. Protein product: CASSYERSSGTDTQYF.

The chain couples TRBV6-2 or TRBV6-3 to TRBJ1-1; 8 nucleotides match TRBD1. CDR1 is MNHEY, CDR2 SVGEGT, per germline. The V gene end was trimmed by 5 bases and the J gene end by 8 bases; junction bases not matched to a gene: 7. The CDR3 runs 13 residues. CDR3 nucleotide sequence: TGTGCCAGCAGTACCCCGGACAGGGCAGAAGCTTTCTTT. Amino acids: CASSTPDRAEAFF.

The rearrangement joins TRBV5-1 to TRBJ2-1; D unresolved. Germline assignment: CDR1 SGHRS and CDR2 YFSETQ. The CDR3 is 13 amino acids. V shed 1 base and J shed 5 bases, with 7 bases lying between them. The CDR3 region has the DNA TGCGCCAGCAGCTTGAGCACCAACAATGAGCAGTTCTTC. Protein sequence: CASSLSTNNEQFF.

V usage is TRBV7-2 and J usage is TRBJ2-5; unclear D gene. The CDR3 consists of 14 residues. CDR1 and CDR2 (germline): SGHTA, FQGNSA. The ends were cut back, 2 bases at V and 2 bases at J, with 9 bases in the middle. This chain's CDR3 is CASSLRTYQETQYF. CDR3 nucleotide sequence: TGTGCCAGCAGCTTACGCACATATCAAGAGACCCAGTACTTC.

This clone was observed a single time. CDR3 sequence: CASGPGLAGYTGELFF. The CDR3 nucleotides are TGTGCCAGCGGACCGGGACTAGCGGGATATACCGGGGAGCTGTTTTTT. The V call is TRBV27, the J call TRBJ2-2; 13 nucleotides align to TRBD2. V gave up 8 bases and J gave up 5 bases; unmatched junction bases: 8. Germline CDR1 reads MNHEY; CDR2 reads SMNVEV (reference sequence). The length of the CDR3 is 16 residues.

The chain carries TRBV7-2 and TRBJ2-3; no clear D gene. This CDR3 has 14 amino acids. The V end lost 2 bases, the J end lost 7 bases, and 13 bases lay between the germline ends. The germline V gene encodes CDR1 SGHTA and CDR2 FQGNSA. CDR3 nucleotides: TGTGCCAGCAGCTTACCCCCGCGCCTTCATACGCAGTATTTT. Residues: CASSLPPRLHTQYF. The variable domain in full, completed from reference TRBV7-2 and TRBJ2-3, reads GAGVSQSPSNKVTEKGKDVELRCDPISGHTALYWYRQSLGQGLEFLIYFQGNSAPDKSGLPSDRFSAERTGGSVSTLTIQRTQQEDSAVYLCASSLPPRLHTQYFGPGTRLTVL.

The chain links TRBV27 to TRBJ1-6, with TRBD1 identical over 9 bases. CDR1 MNHEY and CDR2 SMNVEV come from the germline V gene (reference sequence). This CDR3 has 16 residues. V was pared by 3 bases and J by 8 bases, with 8 bases of the junction left unmatched. The CDR3 DNA reads as TGTGCCAGCAGTTTGTCGCATACAGGGGGCGATTCACCCCTCCACTTT. It translates to CASSLSHTGGDSPLHF.

The rearrangement uses TRBV10-3 and TRBJ1-1, with unresolved D. The germline V and J ends were trimmed by 2 bases and 5 bases, with 9 bases remaining between them. CDR1 and CDR2 from the germline V gene are ENHRY and SYGVKD. This CDR3 is 13 amino acids long. CDR3 coding DNA: TGTGCCATCAGTGAGCAGACGGGGACTGAAGCTTTCTTT. This sequence encodes CAISEQTGTEAFF.

This clone turned up a few times. This rearrangement joins TRBV2 to TRBJ1-2, with D possibly TRBD1 on 6 matching bases. The CDR3 contains 12 residues. The V gene lost 5 bases and the J gene lost 6 bases, with 10 bases spanning the gap. Germline values: CDR1 SNHLY, CDR2 FYNNEI. This CDR3 reads CASSTRTDGYTF. In DNA, the CDR3 is TGTGCCAGCAGTACACGGACAGATGGCTACACCTTC.

The chain joins TRBV11-2 to TRBJ1-2; D call uncertain. V was clipped by 0 bases and J by 3 bases, with 5 bases between them. The CDR3 runs 13 residues. Germline CDR1 and CDR2: SGHAT and FQNNGV. CDR3: CASSLDPDYGYTF. For the CDR3, the DNA is TGTGCCAGCAGCTTAGATCCAGACTATGGCTACACCTTC.

This clone has only a few counts. This chain joins TRBV7-9 and TRBJ1-2; D is unresolved. Trimming left V 6 bases short and J 5 bases short, with 19 bases between. Looked up from germline, CDR1 is SEHNR and CDR2 is FQNEAQ (reference sequence). This CDR3 has 15 amino acids. CDR3 residues: CASSLAQVMGYGYTF. DNA for the CDR3: TGTGCCAGCAGTCTAGCCCAGGTGATGGGTTATGGCTACACCTTC. The entire variable domain, with the rest obtained from reference TRBV7-9 and TRBJ1-2, is as follows: DTGVSQNPRHKITKRGQNVTFRCDPISEHNRLYWYRQTLGQGPEFLTYFQNEAQLEKSRLLSDRFSAERPKGSFSTLEIQRTEQGDSAMYLCASSLAQVMGYGYTFGSGTRLTVV.

The chain has TRBV11-3 and TRBJ2-5, with a possible D match to TRBD2 (6 bases). The V and J ends lost 1 base and 5 bases respectively, with 14 bases between them. Germline CDR1 and CDR2: SGHNT and YENEEA. There are 15 residues in the CDR3. CDR3 region: CASSLGRLGKETQYF. The DNA for the CDR3 is TGTGCCAGCAGCTTAGGCCGACTAGGGAAGGAGACCCAGTACTTC.

The chain uses TRBV19 and TRBJ2-5; no clear D. Trimming shortened V by 3 bases and J by 1 base, and 12 bases separated the two germline ends. This CDR3 region has 15 residues. Germline V CDR1 and CDR2: LNHDA, SQIVND (reference sequence). The CDR3 is CASSINYESQETQYF. The DNA for the CDR3 is TGTGCCAGTAGTATTAATTATGAGAGCCAAGAGACCCAGTACTTC.

In its sample, this clone was seen a few times. The CDR3 DNA follows: TGTGCCAGCAGCAAAGCCCTTTCCCTCCCTACTAGCGGGACCTACAATGAGCAGTTCTTC. Its protein product is CASSKALSLPTSGTYNEQFF. This chain uses TRBV21-1 with TRBJ2-1; no DNA check was done on the table's D call, TRBD2. TRBV21-1 is a pseudogene. The CDR3 is 20 amino acids.

This clone came up once. This chain links TRBV6-6 with TRBJ1-4; TRBD1 aligns across 8 bases. The junction had 4 bases not matched to a gene; V was cut back by 5 bases and J by 8 bases. CDR3 length: 13 amino acids. The germline V gene has CDR1 MNHNY and CDR2 SVGAGI (reference sequence). CDR3 in amino acids: CASSPRTGEKLFF. Here the CDR3 DNA reads TGTGCCAGCAGTCCCCGGACAGGGGAAAAACTGTTTTTT.

The gene calls are TRBV9 and TRBJ1-5; no clear D. Germline CDR1 SGDLS, CDR2 YYNGEE. Trimming left V 0 bases short and J 2 bases short, with 6 bases between. CDR3 length: 14 residues. The CDR3 loop reads CASSVEGGNQPQHF. The DNA for the CDR3 is TGTGCCAGCAGCGTAGAGGGAGGCAATCAGCCCCAGCATTTT.

The chain combines TRBV6-5 with TRBJ2-7; D gene unclear. The V gene's germline CDR1 is MNHEY and CDR2 SVGAGI. V was cut by 0 bases and J by 4 bases, with 10 bases left in between. The CDR3 sequence is 14 residues long. The CDR3 region has the DNA TGTGCCAGCAGTTACTCAGAGCATTCATACGAGCAGTACTTC. As protein: CASSYSEHSYEQYF.